This T cell receptor beta chain was recovered during a study of T-cell reconstitution after alpha-beta-depleted transplantation in children. The study's findings and limits: By about two months after transplant, alpha-beta T cells reportedly arose from several hundred graft clones that had expanded. Diversity of TCRbeta at day 60 was high in some patients, arising from surviving recipient T cells and thymic progenitors. Fresh T-cell production supplied most of the T-cell counts and diversity seen one year after transplant.

There are many counts of this clonotype. The target antigen is unknown. V shed 3 bases and J shed 3 bases, with 15 bases lying between them. Germline CDR1 and CDR2: MDHEN and SYDVKM. This CDR3 comprises 15 residues. The authors prepared the TCRbeta library with unique molecular identifiers. In TCRdb, the PCR reads were re-called with MiXCR into one record per CDR3 protein. The data hold about 290,000 distinct CDR3 sequences, with about 7.3% observed a single time. The receptor's source is a female patient aged 2-10 years who had a stem cell transplant for Fanconi anemia, so the T cells may come from the graft donor. Sequencing used peripheral blood, obtained 360 days after TCRalphabeta/CD19-depleted stem cell transplant. This chain links TRBV28 with TRBJ2-7; tentatively, D is TRBD2 (5 bases). The CDR3 protein is CASSFPAPGFYEQYF. CDR3 coding DNA: TGTGCCAGCAGTTTCCCGGCGCCGGGGTTCTACGAGCAGTACTTC.